This entry lists 10 T cell receptor beta chains sequenced from one sample in a study of T cell responses to AZD1222 COVID-19 vaccine. Only in-frame clones appear in the TCRdb table, and some are missing; sequencing was by immunoSEQ multiplex PCR. The sample contains some 200,000 clones, about nine tenths of which appear only once. The specimen was peripheral blood, collected 28 days after the second AZD1222 dose. These receptors were taken from an adult who received the AZD1222 COVID-19 vaccine.

The chain carries TRBV11-2 and TRBJ2-5; 8 bases fit TRBD1. V lost 4 bases, J lost 3 bases, and 1 base stayed unmatched. CDR3 length: 13 amino acids. From germline, CDR1 is SGHAT and CDR2 FQNNGV. The chain's CDR3 is CASSSQGEETQYF. The CDR3 DNA sequence: TGTGCCAGCAGCTCACAGGGGGAAGAGACCCAGTACTTC. Based on the CDR3 plus reference TRBV11-2 and TRBJ2-5, the full variable domain is EAGVAQSPRYKIIEKRQSVAFWCNPISGHATLYWYQQILGQGPKLLIQFQNNGVVDDSQLPKDRFSAERLKGVDSTLKIQPAKLEDSAVYLCASSSQGEETQYFGPGTRLLVL.

The chain uses TRBV10-1 and TRBJ2-2, with a weak D call TRBD2 (6 bases). In germline, CDR1 is WNHNN, CDR2 SYGVQD (reference sequence). V was clipped by 9 bases and J by 0 bases, with 8 bases between them. The CDR3 sequence is 13 residues long. The CDR3 protein is CARPGANTGELFF. The CDR3, as DNA: TGCGCCAGGCCGGGGGCGAACACCGGGGAGCTGTTTTTT.

The rearrangement uses TRBV19 and TRBJ2-7; the D call may be TRBD1 or TRBD2 (5 bases each). Trimming removed 4 bases from V and 6 bases from J, with 13 bases in between. Germline CDR1 reads LNHDA; CDR2 reads SQIVND (reference sequence). The CDR3 totals 13 residues. Here the CDR3 reads CASSTRDRSEQYF. CDR3 in DNA: TGTGCCAGTAGTACCCGGGACCGCAGCGAGCAGTACTTC.

In this sample, this clone turned up a few times. The genes are TRBV6-2 or TRBV6-3 and TRBJ1-1, with D maybe TRBD1 (6 bases). CDR1 is MNHEY and CDR2 is SVGEGT in the germline V gene. V was pared by 5 bases and J by 0 bases, with 7 bases between. The CDR3 is 13 amino acids. CDR3 nucleotides: TGTGCCAGCAGTCACAGGGTGAACACTGAAGCTTTCTTT. This gives the protein CASSHRVNTEAFF.

Of note for this clone: Other nucleotide sequences in the sample specify the same CDR3. The chain combines TRBV7-9 with TRBJ2-7; either TRBD1 or TRBD2 may fit D (5 bases each). The CDR3 consists of 13 residues. The V gene's germline CDR1 is SEHNR and CDR2 FQNEAQ (reference sequence). The V gene lost 1 base and the J gene lost 3 bases, with 7 bases spanning the gap. CDR3 in DNA: TGTGCCAGCAGCTTAGGGGACCGCTACGAGCAGTACTTC. It encodes CASSLGDRYEQYF. Filled out from reference TRBV7-9 and TRBJ2-7, the complete variable domain reads DTGVSQNPRHKITKRGQNVTFRCDPISEHNRLYWYRQTLGQGPEFLTYFQNEAQLEKSRLLSDRFSAERPKGSFSTLEIQRTEQGDSAMYLCASSLGDRYEQYFGPGTRLTVT.

This chain links TRBV7-3 with TRBJ2-2; no reliable D call. CDR1 SGHTA and CDR2 FQGTGA come from the germline V gene. The V end was cut by 4 bases, the J end by 4 bases, with 10 bases between. The CDR3 is 14 residues long. CDR3 sequence (DNA): TGTGCCAGCAGCTCCGGGTCACGCACCGGGGAGCTGTTTTTT. Its translation: CASSSGSRTGELFF.

This chain uses TRBV7-8 with TRBJ2-7; 9 bases line up with TRBD1. In germline, CDR1 is SGHVS, CDR2 FQNEAQ. The V gene end was trimmed by 4 bases and the J gene end by 5 bases; junction bases not matched to a gene: 9. The CDR3 has 15 residues. CDR3 nucleotide sequence: TGTGCCAGCAGCTCCCGACAGGGGGTAAGGAACGAGCAGTACTTC. Translation gives CASSSRQGVRNEQYF.

This sequence joins TRBV11-1 and TRBJ1-2, with D possibly TRBD1 on 5 matching bases. The V end lost 1 base, the J end lost 0 bases, and 12 bases lay between the germline ends. Germline V gene data show CDR1 as SGHAT and CDR2 as FQDESV (reference sequence). This CDR3 has 16 residues. CDR3 DNA sequence: TGTGCCAGCAGCTTAGGGCGGCCAGGGCCTAACTATGGCTACACCTTC. The encoded protein is CASSLGRPGPNYGYTF.

The V call is TRBV6-5, the J call TRBJ1-6; TRBD1 might be the D (6 bases). Germline-derived CDR1 and CDR2 are MNHEY and SVGAGI. V lost 4 bases to trimming and J lost 8 bases, with 9 bases between them. The CDR3 consists of 13 residues. The CDR3 here is CASSSGAHSPLHF. CDR3 nucleotide sequence: TGTGCCAGCAGTTCGGGGGCCCATTCACCCCTCCACTTT.

This chain's CDR3 is CASSVTSGQETQYF. The CDR3 DNA reads TGCGCCAGCAGTGTGACTAGCGGCCAAGAGACCCAGTACTTC. The chain links TRBV5-1 to TRBJ2-5, with 9 bases that match TRBD2. Germline CDR1 reads SGHRS; CDR2 reads YFSETQ. The CDR3 has 14 amino acids. J was trimmed by 1 base and V by 5 bases; bases with no gene match: 3. Using reference TRBV5-1 and TRBJ2-5 for the parts outside the CDR3, the full variable domain is KAGVTQTPRYLIKTRGQQVTLSCSPISGHRSVSWYQQTPGQGLQFLFEYFSETQRNKGNFPGRFSGRQFSNSRSEMNVSTLELGDSALYLCASSVTSGQETQYFGPGTRLLVL.